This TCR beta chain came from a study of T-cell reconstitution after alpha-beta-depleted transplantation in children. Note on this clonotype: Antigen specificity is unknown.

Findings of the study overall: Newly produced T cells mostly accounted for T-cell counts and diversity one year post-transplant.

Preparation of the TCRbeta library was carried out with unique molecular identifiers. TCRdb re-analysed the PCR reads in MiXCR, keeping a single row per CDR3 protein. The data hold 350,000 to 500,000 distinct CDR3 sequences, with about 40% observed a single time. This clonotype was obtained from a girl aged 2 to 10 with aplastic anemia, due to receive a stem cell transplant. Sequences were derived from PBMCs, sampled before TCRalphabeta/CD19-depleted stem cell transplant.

This chain's CDR3 is CSVEEAGLRYNEQFF. Here the CDR3 DNA reads TGCAGCGTTGAGGAAGCGGGACTCCGTTACAATGAGCAGTTCTTC. J is TRBJ2-1 and V is TRBV29-1; 7 bases are shared with TRBD2. V lost 3 bases to trimming and J lost 4 bases; unmatched junction nucleotides: 9. The CDR3 runs 15 residues. Per germline, CDR1 SQVTM and CDR2 ANQGSEA.